The 20 T cell receptor beta chains listed next were all sequenced from one sample in a study of Ad26.COV2.S vaccination and SARS-CoV-2 variants. Only in-frame clones appear in the TCRdb table, and some are missing; sequencing was by immunoSEQ multiplex PCR. The table lists about 350,000 clones, about 89% of them singletons. Treatment: around 19 received Ad26.COV2.S at low or high dose, single or two shots; about 5 received placebo; per-sample allocation not given. Sampling was performed 63 days after the first vaccine or placebo injection. The sample was peripheral blood, taken in a trial of Ad26.COV2.S vaccine versus placebo. These receptors were obtained from a person aged 18 to 59 who received the Ad26.COV2.S COVID-19 vaccine or a placebo.

CDR3 bases: TGTGCCAGCAGTTTAATCCCAGGGAGCTACGAGCAGTACTTC. This sequence encodes CASSLIPGSYEQYF. The rearrangement joins TRBV28 to TRBJ2-7; the D gene could be TRBD1 or TRBD2 (5 bases each). Germline CDR1 is MDHEN and CDR2 is SYDVKM. The V and J ends lost 2 bases and 3 bases respectively, with 11 bases between them. The CDR3 covers 14 residues.

The chain carries TRBV6-5 and TRBJ2-1; no reliable D call. The CDR3 sequence is 15 residues long. Per germline, CDR1 MNHEY and CDR2 SVGAGI. The V end lost 6 bases, the J end lost 0 bases, and 12 bases lay between the germline ends. CDR3 nucleotide sequence: TGTGCCAGCAGAAAAGACACGAGCTCCTACAATGAGCAGTTCTTC. Translation: CASRKDTSSYNEQFF.

This chain links TRBV27 with TRBJ2-4; 8 bases agree with TRBD1. CDR3 length: 16 amino acids. Looked up from germline, CDR1 is MNHEY and CDR2 is SMNVEV (reference sequence). J lost 1 base, V lost 6 bases, and 8 bases had no gene match. The CDR3 here is CASRKTGGLAKNIQYF. CDR3 DNA: TGTGCCAGCAGAAAAACAGGGGGGTTGGCCAAAAACATTCAGTACTTC.

This chain joins TRBV7-2 and TRBJ1-4; 7 bases match TRBD1. The CDR3 extends over 16 amino acids. Germline CDR1 and CDR2: SGHTA and FQGNSA. With V trimmed by 2 bases and J by 5 bases, 8 bases remained unmatched. The CDR3 spells CASSLIWDRENEKLFF. The CDR3 coding sequence is TGTGCCAGCAGCTTAATCTGGGACAGAGAAAATGAAAAACTGTTTTTT.

The CDR3 bases are TGCAGTGCCCCTCTGGGGAATGAGCAGTTCTTC. Translating gives CSAPLGNEQFF. The rearrangement joins TRBV20-1 to TRBJ2-1; D is undetermined. Germline-derived CDR1 and CDR2 are DFQATT and SNEGSKA (reference sequence). Trimming pared 6 bases from V and 7 bases from J, leaving 10 bases between. CDR3 length equals 11 residues.

The chain joins TRBV7-6 to TRBJ1-3; D not resolved. The CDR3 extends over 14 amino acids. The V end was cut by 5 bases, the J end by 4 bases, with 12 bases between. Germline assignment: CDR1 SGHVS and CDR2 FNYEAQ. The CDR3 reads CASSRVFQGNTIYF. The CDR3, as DNA: TGTGCCAGCAGCCGTGTGTTCCAGGGAAACACCATATATTTT.

The rearrangement links TRBV14 to TRBJ2-7; 12 bases fit TRBD2. Germline CDR1 reads SGHDN; CDR2 reads FVKESK. CDR3 length: 14 residues. Losses at the gene ends were 4 bases for V and 9 bases for J; bases not matched to a gene: 7. CDR3 residues: CASSPASGRARQYF. The CDR3 nucleotides read TGTGCCAGCAGCCCGGCTAGCGGGAGGGCCAGGCAGTACTTC.

The chain carries TRBV5-1 and TRBJ1-1; tentatively, D is TRBD1 (5 bases). Germline CDR1 reads SGHRS; CDR2 reads YFSETQ. The ends were cut back, 5 bases at V and 0 bases at J, with 8 bases in the middle. This CDR3 region has 13 residues. The CDR3 loop reads CASREGLNTEAFF. The CDR3 coding sequence is TGCGCCAGCAGGGAGGGGTTGAACACTGAAGCTTTCTTT.

This rearrangement joins TRBV20-1 to TRBJ2-7, with D unclear. CDR3 length: 13 amino acids. Germline values: CDR1 DFQATT, CDR2 SNEGSKA (reference sequence). V shed 3 bases and J shed 2 bases, with 11 bases lying between them. As DNA, the CDR3 is TGCAGTGCTAGTGGTAGGCCTACCTACGAGCAGTACTTC. The encoded protein is CSASGRPTYEQYF.

The chain joins TRBV5-1 to TRBJ2-7, with 10 bases matching TRBD1. The V segment lost 6 bases and the J segment 1 base; nucleotides outside the gene matches: 4. The CDR3 has 14 residues. CDR1 is SGHRS, CDR2 YFSETQ, per germline. The CDR3: CASTWDRGSYEQYF. The CDR3 DNA is TGCGCCAGCACCTGGGACAGGGGATCCTACGAGCAGTACTTC. The variable domain in full, completed from reference TRBV5-1 and TRBJ2-7, reads KAGVTQTPRYLIKTRGQQVTLSCSPISGHRSVSWYQQTPGQGLQFLFEYFSETQRNKGNFPGRFSGRQFSNSRSEMNVSTLELGDSALYLCASTWDRGSYEQYFGPGTRLTVT.

The chain carries TRBV28 and TRBJ1-6; perhaps TRBD1 as D (5 bases). In germline, CDR1 is MDHEN, CDR2 SYDVKM. The CDR3 is made up of 15 amino acids. V gave up 2 bases and J gave up 3 bases, with 8 bases separating them. The CDR3 sequence is CASSLVGGYNSPLHF. The CDR3 DNA reads as TGTGCCAGCAGTTTAGTCGGGGGCTATAATTCACCCCTCCACTTT.

Here the CDR3 DNA reads TGTGCCAGCAGTCCACTAGCGGGGTACACAGATACGCAGTATTTT. Amino acids: CASSPLAGYTDTQYF. The chain combines TRBV6-5 with TRBJ2-3, with 10 bases matching TRBD2. This CDR3 has 15 amino acids. The germline CDR1 and CDR2 sequences are MNHEY and SVGAGI. V dropped 5 bases and J dropped 2; count of bases not matched to a gene: 4.

CDR3 sequence: CATSRGGGQKETQYF. The CDR3 DNA reads TGTGCCACCAGCAGAGGGGGGGGTCAGAAAGAGACCCAGTACTTC. The chain uses TRBV15 and TRBJ2-5, with 7 bases matching TRBD2. Looked up from germline, CDR1 is LNHNV and CDR2 is YYDKDF (reference sequence). With V trimmed by 1 base and J by 3 bases, 5 bases remained unmatched. This CDR3 region has 15 residues.

In its sample, this clone was seen once. The chain uses TRBV10-2 and TRBJ2-5; D might be TRBD2 (6 bases). Germline V gives CDR1 WSHSY, CDR2 SAAADI. The CDR3 is 15 amino acids. Between the trimmed V and J ends, which lost 3 bases and 4 bases, there was a span of 15 bases. CDR3 amino acids: CASSDTGKEGETQYF. CDR3 sequence (DNA): TGCGCCAGCAGTGATACCGGAAAGGAGGGAGAGACCCAGTACTTC.

The genes are TRBV19 and TRBJ1-1; no reliable D call. CDR1 is LNHDA and CDR2 is SQIVND in the germline V gene (reference sequence). The V end was cut by 7 bases, the J end by 8 bases, with 26 bases between. The CDR3 spans 16 residues. The CDR3 nucleotides are TGTGCCAGTACCCTAACCTCGAAGGGTAAGGCGTCGGAAGCTTTCTTT. It yields the protein CASTLTSKGKASEAFF. Based on the CDR3 plus reference TRBV19 and TRBJ1-1, the full variable domain is DGGITQSPKYLFRKEGQNVTLSCEQNLNHDAMYWYRQDPGQGLRLIYYSQIVNDFQKGDIAEGYSVSREKKESFPLTVTSAQKNPTAFYLCASTLTSKGKASEAFFGQGTRLTVV.

The V gene is TRBV6-5, the J gene TRBJ1-5, with no clear D. CDR3 size: 16 residues. V was cut by 2 bases and J by 5 bases, with 16 bases left in between. Germline V gives CDR1 MNHEY, CDR2 SVGAGI. The CDR3 sequence: CASSYPPGRPDQPQHF. CDR3 coding DNA: TGTGCCAGCAGTTACCCCCCGGGGAGGCCGGATCAGCCCCAGCATTTT.

The chain links TRBV11-2 to TRBJ2-1; TRBD2 matches at 7 bases. The V and J ends lost 5 bases and 10 bases, in that order; junction bases with no gene match: 11. The CDR3 runs to 14 residues. Germline V gene sequence: CDR1 SGHAT, CDR2 FQNNGV. The CDR3 DNA follows: TGTGCCAGCAGCCTCAGCGGGACCCCGGGGGAGCAGTTCTTC. Its protein product is CASSLSGTPGEQFF.

In the case of this clone: Within the sample, other DNA sequences also encode this same CDR3. The chain is built from TRBV7-9 and TRBJ2-7; D might be TRBD1 (6 bases). Per germline, CDR1 SEHNR and CDR2 FQNEAQ (reference sequence). Between the trimmed V and J ends, which lost 1 base and 6 bases, there was a span of 7 bases. The CDR3 extends over 12 amino acids. CDR3: CASSLGGGEQYF. The DNA of the CDR3 is TGTGCCAGCAGCTTAGGAGGGGGCGAGCAGTACTTC.

The chain couples TRBV30 to TRBJ2-3, with 12 bases lining up with TRBD2. Germline assignment: CDR1 GTSNPN and CDR2 SVGIG (reference sequence). The ends lost 0 bases at V and 6 bases at J; junction bases unmatched: 7. This CDR3 is 16 amino acids long. CDR3 nucleotides: TGTGCCTGGAGTGTAGGGCTAGCGGGAGGGCGGGATACGCAGTATTTT. Translating gives CAWSVGLAGGRDTQYF.

This clone was found once. V and J are TRBV5-1 and TRBJ1-1; D unclear. The V end was cut by 0 bases, the J end by 1 base, with 10 bases between. Germline CDR1 and CDR2: SGHRS and YFSETQ. The CDR3 runs 15 residues. In DNA, the CDR3 is TGCGCCAGCAGCTTGGTTTTAGGAGAGAACACTGAAGCTTTCTTT. Its translation: CASSLVLGENTEAFF.